Following are 19 T cell receptor beta chains from one sample sequenced in a study of regulatory T cells in long-lasting Graves disease (dated by TCRdb to the early 2020s). The time point label corresponds to: newly diagnosed GD, antithyroid drugs for less than 3 months. RNA was extracted from PBMCs in TRIzol for both TCR sequencing and RNA sequencing. Library preparation used multiplex PCR. This sample was sequenced with an Illumina HiSeq 4000. iRepertoire HTBI primers and Arm-PCR amplification of CDR3 regions were used to construct TCR beta libraries. TCRdb cleaned the public reads at Q25 with fastp, built clones with MiXCR and kept in-frame beta chains. CDR3 protein duplicates are merged, each entry listing the most common genes and DNA. The sample table shows about 350,000 distinct CDR3 sequences, and roughly a sixth are seen once. Of the sample, roughly 27% falls within the top ten clones. The same data also went into a second study, on T cells in Graves' hyperthyroidism and ophthalmopathy.

This sample comprised peripheral blood mononuclear cells (PBMCs), obtained at new diagnosis, from a patient treated with antithyroid drugs. Receptors originate from a man between 40 and 49 years old with Graves disease. Donor details come from another sample of the same person, matched by shared clones.

This clonotype has at least ten counts. The chain employs TRBV15 and TRBJ2-5; 7 bases align to TRBD2. Germline CDR1 is LNHNV and CDR2 is YYDKDF (reference sequence). Trimming cost V 0 bases and J 1 base; bases outside gene matches: 11. This CDR3 spans 18 amino acids. CDR3 sequence: CATSRDPAGLAAQETQYF. In DNA, the CDR3 is TGTGCCACCAGCAGAGATCCCGCCGGGCTAGCGGCCCAAGAGACCCAGTACTTC.

This clonotype has at least ten counts. This CDR3 reads CASSFNRGQTDTQYF. The CDR3 DNA sequence: TGTGCCAGCAGTTTTAACAGGGGGCAAACAGATACGCAGTATTTT. The V and J genes are TRBV27 and TRBJ2-3, with 9 nucleotides matching TRBD1. The CDR3 has 15 residues. Germline CDR1 and CDR2: MNHEY and SMNVEV (reference sequence). J lost 3 bases, V lost 3 bases, and 4 bases had no gene match.

This clonotype was detected ten times or more. The chain employs TRBV6-1 and TRBJ1-1; maybe TRBD1 (6 bases). Per germline, CDR1 MNHNS and CDR2 SASEGT. The CDR3 sequence is 14 residues long. V was shortened by 4 bases and J by 8 bases, with 17 bases between the two germline ends. CDR3 DNA sequence: TGTGCCAGCAGTGTATACGGGCCTCAGGGGGAAGCTTTCTTT. Its protein product is CASSVYGPQGEAFF.

This clonotype was counted ten times or more. The rearrangement links TRBV27 to TRBJ2-3; 12 nucleotides match TRBD2. Germline CDR1 reads MNHEY; CDR2 reads SMNVEV (reference sequence). CDR3 length equals 17 residues. V gave up 0 bases and J gave up 5 bases; unmatched junction bases: 6. CDR3 DNA sequence: TGTGCCAGCAGTTTATCAGCACCTAGCGGGGGGGGAGATACGCAGTATTTT. Protein: CASSLSAPSGGGDTQYF.

This clonotype was counted ten times or more. The rearrangement joins TRBV30 to TRBJ1-4; 7 bases align to TRBD1. CDR3 length: 13 residues. The V gene's germline CDR1 is GTSNPN and CDR2 SVGIG (reference sequence). V gave up 5 bases and J gave up 8 bases; unmatched junction bases: 8. CDR3 bases: TGTGCCTGGTCCCATGGGACAGAAGAAAAACTGTTTTTT. Amino acids: CAWSHGTEEKLFF. The variable domain in full, with the rest retrieved from reference TRBV30 and TRBJ1-4, is SQTIHQWPATLVQPVGSPLSLECTVEGTSNPNLYWYRQAAGRGLQLLFYSVGIGQISSEVPQNLSASRPQDRQFILSSKKLLLSDSGFYLCAWSHGTEEKLFFGSGTQLSVL.

As DNA, the CDR3 is TGTGCCAGCAGTCCCGTCGAGCAGACAAATGAAAAACTGTTTTTT. It translates to CASSPVEQTNEKLFF. The chain has TRBV12-3 or TRBV12-4 and TRBJ1-4; the D is unclear. V was pared by 5 bases and J by 5 bases, with 15 bases between. The CDR3 is 15 residues long.

At least ten counts were recorded for this clonotype. The J gene is TRBJ2-7, the V gene TRBV7-2; weak D call: TRBD2 (6 bases). The CDR3 covers 17 residues. Trimming pared 1 base from V and 1 base from J, leaving 17 bases between. Germline CDR1 SGHTA, CDR2 FQGNSA. CDR3 in DNA: TGTGCCAGCAGCTTAGGCGGGATGAGGGATTATTCCTACGAGCAGTACTTC. Its translation is CASSLGGMRDYSYEQYF. Supplemented by reference TRBV7-2 and TRBJ2-7, the full variable domain reads GAGVSQSPSNKVTEKGKDVELRCDPISGHTALYWYRQSLGQGLEFLIYFQGNSAPDKSGLPSDRFSAERTGGSVSTLTIQRTQQEDSAVYLCASSLGGMRDYSYEQYFGPGTRLTVT.

This chain links TRBV4-1 with TRBJ1-5, with D maybe TRBD1 (5 bases). The CDR3 runs to 14 residues. Germline CDR1 reads MGHRA; CDR2 reads YSYEKL. Trimming cost V 2 bases and J 3 bases, with 8 bases left between them. CDR3 sequence reads: CASSQQGFNQPQHF. As DNA, the CDR3 is TGCGCCAGCAGCCAACAGGGATTCAATCAGCCCCAGCATTTT.

This clonotype was counted between two and nine times. Compared with germline, one end of the junction differs, possibly owing to a read error. The DNA for the CDR3 is TGTGCCAGCACCGGGACTAGCGGTCAAGAGACCCAGTGCTTC. Its protein product is CASTGTSGQETQCF. The chain joins TRBV7-9 to TRBJ2-5; TRBD2 matches at 11 bases. The CDR3 loop spans 14 amino acids. The germline V gene encodes CDR1 SEHNR and CDR2 FQNEAQ (reference sequence).

There are many counts of this clonotype. This chain joins TRBV19 and TRBJ1-1; D remains unclear. Germline CDR1 is LNHDA and CDR2 is SQIVND (reference sequence). The V end lost 5 bases, the J end lost 1 base, and 8 bases lay between the germline ends. The CDR3 is 13 residues long. The DNA of the CDR3 is TGTGCCAGTAGTTCCTCTGGGAACACTGAAGCTTTCTTT. Its translation is CASSSSGNTEAFF.

This chain links TRBV7-2 with TRBJ1-6, with D uncertain. The CDR3 has 14 amino acids. V shed 3 bases and J shed 7 bases, with 10 bases lying between them. Germline CDR1 SGHTA, CDR2 FQGNSA. CDR3 protein: CASSFRALNSPLHF. CDR3 DNA sequence: TGTGCCAGCAGCTTCCGGGCCTTGAATTCACCCCTCCACTTT.

The CDR3 nucleotides are TGCGCCAGCAGCCTTTACAGGGGGCTGGATGGCTACACCTTC. Translating it yields CASSLYRGLDGYTF. The chain joins TRBV5-1 to TRBJ1-2; TRBD1 aligns across 9 bases. After removal of 4 bases from V and 6 bases from J, the junction contained 7 bases not matched to a gene. The CDR3 spans 14 residues. Germline loops: CDR1 SGHRS, CDR2 YFSETQ. Full variable domain (remainder filled in from reference TRBV5-1 and TRBJ1-2): KAGVTQTPRYLIKTRGQQVTLSCSPISGHRSVSWYQQTPGQGLQFLFEYFSETQRNKGNFPGRFSGRQFSNSRSEMNVSTLELGDSALYLCASSLYRGLDGYTFGSGTRLTVV.

The sample holds many counts of this clonotype. The chain has TRBV27 and TRBJ1-6, with a possible D match to TRBD1 (5 bases). The V end lost 10 bases, the J end lost 7 bases, and 17 bases lay between the germline ends. The germline gives CDR1 MNHEY, CDR2 SMNVEV (reference sequence). CDR3 length: 14 amino acids. The chain's CDR3 is CATRRGVRNSPLHF. The CDR3 nucleotides read TGTGCCACCCGGAGGGGTGTACGAAATTCACCCCTCCACTTT.

This clonotype was found many times. The chain has TRBV11-2 and TRBJ1-6, with D unclear. V was shortened by 3 bases and J by 4 bases, with 7 bases between the two germline ends. The CDR3 extends over 14 amino acids. Germline values: CDR1 SGHAT, CDR2 FQNNGV. CDR3 DNA sequence: TGTGCCAGCAGCTTGATTGATTATAATTCACCCCTCCACTTT. As protein: CASSLIDYNSPLHF. Supplemented by reference TRBV11-2 and TRBJ1-6, the full variable domain reads EAGVAQSPRYKIIEKRQSVAFWCNPISGHATLYWYQQILGQGPKLLIQFQNNGVVDDSQLPKDRFSAERLKGVDSTLKIQPAKLEDSAVYLCASSLIDYNSPLHFGNGTRLTVT.

This clonotype turned up a few times. A read error is possible here, since a much larger clone lies one base away. The chain links TRBV20-1 to TRBJ2-1; no reliable D call. Trimming took 5 bases from V and 10 from J, leaving 18 bases between them. The CDR3 loop spans 13 amino acids. Germline CDR1 is DFQATT and CDR2 is SNEGSKA (reference sequence). DNA of the CDR3: TGCAGTGCTGGTCTGGTGTACTCCTACGAGCAGTTCTTC. It yields the protein CSAGLVYSYEQFF.

This clonotype has a count of ten or more. V usage is TRBV18 and J usage is TRBJ2-7, with D possibly being TRBD1 (6 bases). Trimming took off 4 bases at V and 3 bases at J, with 7 bases between the two ends. CDR1 and CDR2 from the germline V gene are KGHSH and LQKENI. This CDR3 contains 12 residues. DNA for the CDR3: TGTGCCAGCTCACGCAGGGGCTACGAGCAGTACTTC. It is translated as CASSRRGYEQYF.

In its sample, this clonotype was seen a few times. This likely comes from a read error, as the CDR3 has no conserved phenylalanine or tryptophan at its end. The chain has TRBV20-1 and TRBJ1-1, with D possibly matching TRBD1 (5 bases). With 2 bases removed from V and 4 bases from J, the gap between germline ends came to 8 bases. Germline lookup yields CDR1 DFQATT and CDR2 SNEGSKA (reference sequence). The CDR3 consists of 12 residues. CDR3: CSARSGTTEAFL. The CDR3 DNA is TGCAGTGCTAGATCCGGGACCACTGAAGCTTTCCTT.

In this sample, this clonotype turned up many times. The J gene is TRBJ2-7, the V gene TRBV3-1, with TRBD2 as a possible D gene (5 bases). The V gene's germline CDR1 is LGHDT and CDR2 YNNKEL (reference sequence). V dropped 3 bases and J dropped 5 bases, with 20 bases sitting between them. The CDR3 is 16 amino acids. The CDR3 here is CASSHPAAQRVDEQYF. The CDR3 nucleotides read TGTGCCAGCAGCCACCCCGCGGCCCAGAGGGTTGACGAGCAGTACTTC.

V usage is TRBV28 and J usage is TRBJ1-3, with D unclear. This CDR3 contains 14 residues. Germline values: CDR1 MDHEN, CDR2 SYDVKM. V lost 1 base, J lost 0 bases, and 4 bases lay in between. The CDR3 reads CASSLLASGNTIYF. Written as DNA, the CDR3 is TGTGCCAGCAGTTTATTGGCCTCTGGAAACACCATATATTTT.